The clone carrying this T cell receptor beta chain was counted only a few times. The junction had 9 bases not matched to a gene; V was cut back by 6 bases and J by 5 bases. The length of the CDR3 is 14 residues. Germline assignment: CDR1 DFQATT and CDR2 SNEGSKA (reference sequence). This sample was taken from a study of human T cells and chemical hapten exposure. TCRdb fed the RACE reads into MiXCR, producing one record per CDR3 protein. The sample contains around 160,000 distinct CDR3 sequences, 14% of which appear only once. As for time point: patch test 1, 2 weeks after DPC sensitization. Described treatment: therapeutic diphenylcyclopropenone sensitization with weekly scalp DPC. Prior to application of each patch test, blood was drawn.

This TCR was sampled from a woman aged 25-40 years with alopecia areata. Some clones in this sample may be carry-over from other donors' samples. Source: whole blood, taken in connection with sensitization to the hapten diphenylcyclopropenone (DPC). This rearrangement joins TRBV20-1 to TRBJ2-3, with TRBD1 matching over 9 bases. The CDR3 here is CSAHRDRDKDTQYF. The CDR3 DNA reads TGCAGTGCGCACCGGGACAGGGACAAAGATACGCAGTATTTT.